This T cell receptor (beta chain) was recorded in a study of shared clonotypes between healthy human individuals. The CDR3 has 15 amino acids. The V gene's germline CDR1 is MDHEN and CDR2 SYDVKM. TCRdb keeps only in-frame clones here, not all; method: immunoSEQ multiplex PCR. The sample shows over 2,000,000 clones, around 93% of them seen only once. Naive CD8 cells comprised CD45RO-negative, CCR7-positively selected cells, excluding terminally differentiated effector memory CD45RA+ cells. Sequencing was carried out using naive CD8+ T cells from PBMCs. This receptor was taken from a man in his late teens or twenties in good health. Some clones in this sample may be carry-over from other donors' samples. The chain has TRBV28 and TRBJ2-7; 9 bases fit TRBD1. CDR3 region: CAITRPGQGSYEQYF. DNA for the CDR3: TGTGCTATTACAAGGCCGGGACAGGGTTCCTACGAGCAGTACTTC.